The 15 T cell receptor beta chains reported below all come from one sample, sequenced in a study of cytomegalovirus exposure and HLA in healthy donors. Primers: 60 Vbeta forward and 13 Jbeta reverse. Sequencing was performed with immunoSEQ multiplex PCR; in TCRdb, only in-frame clones are kept and a portion is missing. Of over 100,000 clones listed, 81% were seen once; the top ten hold roughly 2%. Sequencing was carried out using PBMCs. The receptors originated from a woman aged 25 to 39 in good health and CMV-seronegative.

Only one count was recorded for this clone. The chain carries TRBV27 and TRBJ2-1; TRBD2 matches 8 bases. Trimming took 3 bases from V and 8 from J; bases not matched to a gene: 6. CDR1 and CDR2 from the germline V gene are MNHEY and SMNVEV (reference sequence). The CDR3 totals 14 residues. CDR3 DNA: TGTGCCAGCAGTTTGTTAGCGGGAATGGATGAGCAGTTCTTC. Translated: CASSLLAGMDEQFF.

This chain links TRBV21-1 with TRBJ2-2; the table's D call TRBD2 went unverified against the DNA. TRBV21-1 constitutes a pseudogene. This CDR3 has 13 amino acids. CDR3 loop: CASSKEREGELFF. The CDR3 coding sequence is TGTGCCAGCAGCAAAGAAAGAGAAGGGGAGCTGTTTTTT.

In DNA, the CDR3 is TGTGCCAGCTCGCGTGGGGGGGAGACCCAGTACTTC. This gives the protein CASSRGGETQYF. The V gene is TRBV2, the J gene TRBJ2-5, with a tentative D call TRBD2 (6 bases). The germline V gene has CDR1 SNHLY and CDR2 FYNNEI. The CDR3 totals 12 residues. With 8 bases removed from V and 5 bases from J, the gap between germline ends came to 12 bases. The full variable domain, its missing parts supplied by reference TRBV2 and TRBJ2-5, is EPEVTQTPSHQVTQMGQEVILRCVPISNHLYFYWYRQILGQKVEFLVSFYNNEISEKSEIFDDQFSVERPDGSNFTLKIRSTKLEDSAMYFCASSRGGETQYFGPGTRLLVL.

V gene TRBV7-8 combines with J gene TRBJ1-1; D remains ambiguous. CDR1 is SGHVS, CDR2 FQNEAQ, per germline. The CDR3 contains 16 residues. V lost 1 base and J lost 5, with 17 bases in between. The CDR3 sequence is CASSLDPQNLKTEAFF. As DNA, the CDR3 is TGTGCCAGCAGCTTAGACCCCCAAAACCTAAAAACTGAAGCTTTCTTT.

The chain joins TRBV27 to TRBJ2-5; TRBD2 matches at 8 bases. The J segment lost 5 bases and the V segment lost 4 bases, leaving 6 bases of the junction unmatched. This CDR3 has 14 residues. The germline gives CDR1 MNHEY, CDR2 SMNVEV (reference sequence). CDR3: CASSWGAGGETQYF. CDR3 nucleotide sequence: TGTGCCAGCAGTTGGGGCGCGGGAGGTGAGACCCAGTACTTC.

CDR3 nucleotides: TGTGCCAGCAGCCGAGTACCCCCCCAACAGGGGGTGAACACTGAAGCTTTCTTT. This encodes CASSRVPPQQGVNTEAFF. This chain links TRBV4-2 with TRBJ1-1, with 8 bases identical to TRBD1. The CDR3 consists of 18 residues. Germline V gene sequence: CDR1 LGHNA, CDR2 YNFKEQ. The V segment lost 4 bases and the J segment 0 bases; nucleotides outside the gene matches: 13.

The V call is TRBV27, the J call TRBJ2-7, with 11 bases lining up with TRBD1. Trimming took 8 bases from V and 2 from J; bases not matched to a gene: 5. CDR1 is MNHEY and CDR2 is SMNVEV in the germline V gene (reference sequence). The CDR3 contains 14 residues. Here the CDR3 DNA reads TGTGCCAGCTCCTTGGGACAGGGGGCCTACGAGCAGTACTTC. This gives the protein CASSLGQGAYEQYF.

Here the CDR3 DNA reads TGTGCCAGCAGCTTAACTGGCGGGGGGGACAACATTCAGTACTTC. Translation: CASSLTGGGDNIQYF. The chain carries TRBV7-9 and TRBJ2-4, with 9 bases identical to TRBD2. Looked up from germline, CDR1 is SEHNR and CDR2 is FQNEAQ (reference sequence). The V and J ends lost 2 bases and 7 bases, in that order; junction bases with no gene match: 6. The CDR3 loop spans 15 amino acids.

V usage is TRBV5-5 and J usage is TRBJ1-2; 7 bases are shared with TRBD1. This CDR3 spans 15 amino acids. The V gene end was trimmed by 1 base and the J gene end by 4 bases; junction bases not matched to a gene: 7. Germline V gives CDR1 SGHKS, CDR2 YYEKEE (reference sequence). CDR3 bases: TGTGCCAGCAGCTTGTACGACAGGGATAGCTATGGCTACACCTTC. It yields the protein CASSLYDRDSYGYTF.

The V call is TRBV13, the J call TRBJ2-7; possibly TRBD2 for D (5 bases). Germline V gene data show CDR1 as PRHDT and CDR2 as FYEKMQ (reference sequence). This CDR3 is built from 15 residues. Trimming took off 5 bases at V and 4 bases at J, with 18 bases between the two ends. The CDR3 loop is CASSGRPGERYEQYF. CDR3 sequence (DNA): TGTGCCAGCAGCGGAAGGCCTGGTGAGCGGTACGAGCAGTACTTC.

The CDR3 protein is CASSDSGLAELEIYNEQFF. In DNA, the CDR3 is TGTGCCAGCAGTGACTCGGGACTAGCGGAGCTAGAGATTTACAATGAGCAGTTCTTC. V usage is TRBV6-4 and J usage is TRBJ2-1, with 11 bases aligning to TRBD2. This CDR3 comprises 19 residues. Germline V CDR1 and CDR2: MRHNA, SNTAGT. J gave up 4 bases and V 0 bases, and 11 bases lay outside the gene matches.

CDR3 nucleotide sequence: TGTGCCAGCAATGGACAGGGGGCCACTGAAGCTTTCTTT. Amino acids: CASNGQGATEAFF. The chain combines TRBV2 with TRBJ1-1; TRBD1 aligns across 11 bases. The CDR3 has 13 amino acids. V lost 7 bases and J lost 4; bases outside the gene matches: 2. Germline V gene lookup returns CDR1 SNHLY and CDR2 FYNNEI.

The rearrangement links TRBV9 to TRBJ2-1; 12 nucleotides match TRBD2. The CDR3 is made up of 15 amino acids. CDR1 and CDR2 from the germline V gene are SGDLS and YYNGEE. V shed 5 bases and J 6 bases; nucleotides not matched to a gene: 6. The CDR3 sequence is CASRPGLAGPNEQFF. CDR3 DNA sequence: TGTGCCAGCAGACCTGGACTAGCGGGGCCCAATGAGCAGTTCTTC.

In this sample, this clone turned up a few times. V gene TRBV10-2 combines with J gene TRBJ2-2, with 7 bases lining up with TRBD2. CDR1 is WSHSY and CDR2 is SAAADI in the germline V gene. The CDR3 extends over 14 amino acids. The V gene end was trimmed by 7 bases and the J gene end by 5 bases; junction bases not matched to a gene: 7. The CDR3, as DNA: TGCGCCAGCAAGGCGGGGAGGGTTACCGGGGAGCTGTTTTTT. Protein sequence: CASKAGRVTGELFF.

This rearrangement joins TRBV9 to TRBJ1-3; tentatively, D is TRBD1 (6 bases). The CDR3 spans 11 residues. Germline assignment: CDR1 SGDLS and CDR2 YYNGEE. The germline V and J ends were trimmed by 6 bases and 8 bases, with 9 bases remaining between them. The CDR3 reads CASNRADTIYF. As DNA, the CDR3 is TGTGCCAGCAACAGGGCGGACACCATATATTTT.